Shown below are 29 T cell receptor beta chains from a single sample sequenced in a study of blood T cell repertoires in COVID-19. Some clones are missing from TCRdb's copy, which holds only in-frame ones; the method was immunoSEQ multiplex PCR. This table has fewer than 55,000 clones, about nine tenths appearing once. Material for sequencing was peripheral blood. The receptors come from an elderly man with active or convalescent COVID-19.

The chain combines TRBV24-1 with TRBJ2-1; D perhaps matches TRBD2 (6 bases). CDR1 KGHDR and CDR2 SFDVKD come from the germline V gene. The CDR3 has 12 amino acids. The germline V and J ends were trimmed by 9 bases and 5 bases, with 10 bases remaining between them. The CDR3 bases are TGTGCCACCCAGGAGCGGGACAATGAGCAGTTCTTC. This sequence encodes CATQERDNEQFF.

The CDR3 is CSVVYTGYPSYNEQFF. The DNA of the CDR3 is TGCAGCGTTGTCTATACAGGTTACCCATCCTACAATGAGCAGTTCTTC. The V call is TRBV29-1, the J call TRBJ2-1, with TRBD1 as a possible D gene (5 bases). Germline V gene sequence: CDR1 SQVTM, CDR2 ANQGSEA. This CDR3 is built from 16 residues. Trimming shortened V by 4 bases and J by 1 base, and 17 bases separated the two germline ends.

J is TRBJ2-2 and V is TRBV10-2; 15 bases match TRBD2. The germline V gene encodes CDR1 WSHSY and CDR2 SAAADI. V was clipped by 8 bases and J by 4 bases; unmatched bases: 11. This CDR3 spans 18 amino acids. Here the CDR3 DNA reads TGCGCCAGCGCTGACGGACTAGCGGGAGGGCCGGGCACCGGGGAGCTGTTTTTT. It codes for CASADGLAGGPGTGELFF.

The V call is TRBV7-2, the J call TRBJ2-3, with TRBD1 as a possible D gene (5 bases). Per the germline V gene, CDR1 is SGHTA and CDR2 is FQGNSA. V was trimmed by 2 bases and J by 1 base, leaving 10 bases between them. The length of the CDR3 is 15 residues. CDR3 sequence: CASSLLQGGTDTQYF. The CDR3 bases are TGTGCCAGCAGCTTATTGCAGGGTGGCACAGATACGCAGTATTTT.

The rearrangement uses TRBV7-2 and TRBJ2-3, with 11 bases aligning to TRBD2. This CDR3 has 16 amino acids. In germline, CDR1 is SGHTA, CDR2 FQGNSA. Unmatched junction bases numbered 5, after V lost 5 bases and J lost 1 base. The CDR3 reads CASSITSGGRTDTQYF. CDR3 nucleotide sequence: TGTGCCAGCAGCATAACTAGCGGGGGACGCACAGATACGCAGTATTTT.

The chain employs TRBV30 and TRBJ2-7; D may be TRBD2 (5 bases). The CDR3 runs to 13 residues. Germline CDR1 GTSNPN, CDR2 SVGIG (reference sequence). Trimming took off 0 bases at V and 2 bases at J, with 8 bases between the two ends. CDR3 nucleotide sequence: TGTGCCTGGAGTGTACGGGGTACCTACGAGCAGTACTTC. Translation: CAWSVRGTYEQYF.

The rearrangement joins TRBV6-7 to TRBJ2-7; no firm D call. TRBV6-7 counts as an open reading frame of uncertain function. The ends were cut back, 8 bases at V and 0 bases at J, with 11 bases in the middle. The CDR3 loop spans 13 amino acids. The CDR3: CASVQNPSYEQYF. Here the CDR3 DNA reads TGTGCCAGCGTCCAGAATCCCTCCTACGAGCAGTACTTC.

CDR3 sequence (DNA): TGTGCCAGCAGCCTACGGAACCCTCGACAGGACTTTAGCAATCAGCCCCAGCATTTT. It yields the protein CASSLRNPRQDFSNQPQHF. This rearrangement joins TRBV2 to TRBJ1-5; TRBD1 might be the D (6 bases). There are 19 residues in the CDR3. The V end lost 6 bases, the J end lost 0 bases, and 24 bases lay between the germline ends. Germline V CDR1 and CDR2: SNHLY, FYNNEI.

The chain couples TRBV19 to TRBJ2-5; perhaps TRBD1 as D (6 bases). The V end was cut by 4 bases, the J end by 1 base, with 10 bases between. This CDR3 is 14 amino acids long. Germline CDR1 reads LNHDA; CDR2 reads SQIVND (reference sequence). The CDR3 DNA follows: TGTGCCAGTAGTACGGGGACAATCCAAGAGACCCAGTACTTC. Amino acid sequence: CASSTGTIQETQYF. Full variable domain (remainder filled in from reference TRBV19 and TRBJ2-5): DGGITQSPKYLFRKEGQNVTLSCEQNLNHDAMYWYRQDPGQGLRLIYYSQIVNDFQKGDIAEGYSVSREKKESFPLTVTSAQKNPTAFYLCASSTGTIQETQYFGPGTRLLVL.

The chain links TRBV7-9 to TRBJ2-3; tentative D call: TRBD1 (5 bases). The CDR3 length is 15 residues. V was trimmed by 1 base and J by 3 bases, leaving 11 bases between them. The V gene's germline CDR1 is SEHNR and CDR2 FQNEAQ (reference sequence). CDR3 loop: CASSLGETATDTQYF. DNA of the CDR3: TGTGCCAGCAGCTTAGGAGAGACAGCAACAGATACGCAGTATTTT.

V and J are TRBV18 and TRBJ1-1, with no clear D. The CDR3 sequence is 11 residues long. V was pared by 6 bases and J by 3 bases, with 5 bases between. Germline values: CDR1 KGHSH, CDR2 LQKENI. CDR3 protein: CASSSDTEAFF. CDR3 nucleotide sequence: TGTGCCAGCTCGTCCGACACTGAAGCTTTCTTT. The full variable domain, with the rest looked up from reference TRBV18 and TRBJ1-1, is NAGVMQNPRHLVRRRGQEARLRCSPMKGHSHVYWYRQLPEEGLKFMVYLQKENIIDESGMPKERFSAEFPKEGPSILRIQQVVRGDSAAYFCASSSDTEAFFGQGTRLTVV.

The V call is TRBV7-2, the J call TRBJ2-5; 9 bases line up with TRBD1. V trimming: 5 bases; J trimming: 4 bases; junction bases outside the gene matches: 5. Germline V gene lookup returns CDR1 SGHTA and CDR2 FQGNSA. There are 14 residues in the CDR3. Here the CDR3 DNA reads TGTGCCAGCAGCCGTGAGACAGGGGGAGAGACCCAGTACTTC. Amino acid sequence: CASSRETGGETQYF.

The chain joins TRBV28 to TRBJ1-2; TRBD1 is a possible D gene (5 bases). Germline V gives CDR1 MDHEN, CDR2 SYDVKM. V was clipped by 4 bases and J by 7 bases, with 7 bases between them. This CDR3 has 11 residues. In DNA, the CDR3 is TGTGCCAGCAGTTCCCAGGGTGGCTACACCTTC. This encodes CASSSQGGYTF.

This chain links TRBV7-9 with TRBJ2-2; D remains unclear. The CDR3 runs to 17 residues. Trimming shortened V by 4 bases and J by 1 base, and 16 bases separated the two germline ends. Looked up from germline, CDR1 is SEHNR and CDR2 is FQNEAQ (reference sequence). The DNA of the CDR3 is TGTGCCAGCAGCTCCCGCGTCCGTAGCTGGAACACCGGGGAGCTGTTTTTT. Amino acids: CASSSRVRSWNTGELFF.

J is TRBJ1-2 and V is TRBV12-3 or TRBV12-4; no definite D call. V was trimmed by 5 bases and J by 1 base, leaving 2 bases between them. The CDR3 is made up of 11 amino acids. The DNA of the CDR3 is TGTGCCAGCAGTCGTAACTATGGCTACACCTTC. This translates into CASSRNYGYTF.

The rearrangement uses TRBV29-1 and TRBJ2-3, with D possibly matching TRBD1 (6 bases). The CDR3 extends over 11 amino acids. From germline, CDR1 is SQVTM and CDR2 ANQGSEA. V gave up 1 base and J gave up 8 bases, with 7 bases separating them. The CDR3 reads CSVEAGATQYF. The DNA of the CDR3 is TGCAGCGTTGAAGCAGGGGCTACGCAGTATTTT.

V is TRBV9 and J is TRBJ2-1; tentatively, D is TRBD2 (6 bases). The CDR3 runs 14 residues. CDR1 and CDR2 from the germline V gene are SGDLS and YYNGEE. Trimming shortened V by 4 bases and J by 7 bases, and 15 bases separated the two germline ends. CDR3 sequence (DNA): TGTGCCAGCAGCAGAGACGGGGGATCGAATGAGCAGTTCTTC. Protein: CASSRDGGSNEQFF.

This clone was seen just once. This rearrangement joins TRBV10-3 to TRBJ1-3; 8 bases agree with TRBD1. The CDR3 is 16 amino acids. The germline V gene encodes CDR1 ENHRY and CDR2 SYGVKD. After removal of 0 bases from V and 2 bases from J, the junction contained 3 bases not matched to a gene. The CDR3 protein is CAISESTGVPGNTIYF. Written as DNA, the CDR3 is TGTGCCATCAGTGAGTCGACAGGGGTACCTGGAAACACCATATATTTT.

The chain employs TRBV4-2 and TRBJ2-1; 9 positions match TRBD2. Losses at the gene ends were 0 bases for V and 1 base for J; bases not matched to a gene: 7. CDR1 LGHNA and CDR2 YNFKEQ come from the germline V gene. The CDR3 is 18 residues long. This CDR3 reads CASSQEGLSGSSYNEQFF. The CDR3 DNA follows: TGTGCCAGCAGCCAAGAAGGGCTTAGCGGGAGTTCCTACAATGAGCAGTTCTTC.

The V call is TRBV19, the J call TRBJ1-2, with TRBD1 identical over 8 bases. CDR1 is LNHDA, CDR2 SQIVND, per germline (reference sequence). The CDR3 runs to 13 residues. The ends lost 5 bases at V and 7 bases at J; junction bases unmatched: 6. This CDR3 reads CASSPDRGSGYTF. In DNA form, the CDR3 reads TGTGCCAGTAGTCCCGACAGGGGCAGTGGCTACACCTTC.

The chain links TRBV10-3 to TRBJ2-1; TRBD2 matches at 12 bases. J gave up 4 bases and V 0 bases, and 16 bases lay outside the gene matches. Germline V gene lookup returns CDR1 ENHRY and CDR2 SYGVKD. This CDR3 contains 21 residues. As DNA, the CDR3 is TGTGCCATCAGTGAGTCGATATTAAGGACTAGCGGGGTTAAAGGGTACAATGAGCAGTTCTTC. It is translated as CAISESILRTSGVKGYNEQFF.

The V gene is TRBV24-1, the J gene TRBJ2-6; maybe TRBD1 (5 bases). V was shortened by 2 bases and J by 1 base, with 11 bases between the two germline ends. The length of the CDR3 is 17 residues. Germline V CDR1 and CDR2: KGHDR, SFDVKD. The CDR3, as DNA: TGTGCCACCAGTGATTACCCGACAGCTTCTGGGGCCAACGTCCTGACTTTC. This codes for CATSDYPTASGANVLTF.

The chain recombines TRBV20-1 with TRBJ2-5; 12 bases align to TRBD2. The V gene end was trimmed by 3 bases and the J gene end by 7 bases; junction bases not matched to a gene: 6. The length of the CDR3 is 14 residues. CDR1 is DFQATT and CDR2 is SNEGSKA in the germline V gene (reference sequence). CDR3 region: CSASPSGGAGTQYF. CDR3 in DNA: TGCAGTGCTAGTCCTAGCGGGGGGGCGGGGACCCAGTACTTC.

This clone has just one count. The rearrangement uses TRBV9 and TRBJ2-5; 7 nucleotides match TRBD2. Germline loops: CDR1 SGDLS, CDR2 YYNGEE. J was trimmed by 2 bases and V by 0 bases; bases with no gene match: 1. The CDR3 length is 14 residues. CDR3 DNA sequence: TGTGCCAGCAGCGTAGGCGGGGGACAAGAGACCCAGTACTTC. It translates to CASSVGGGQETQYF.

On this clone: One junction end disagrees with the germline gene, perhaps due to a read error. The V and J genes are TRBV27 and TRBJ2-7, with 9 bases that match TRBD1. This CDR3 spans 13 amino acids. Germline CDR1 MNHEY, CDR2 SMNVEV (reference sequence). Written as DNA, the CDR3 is TGTGCCAGCAGTTTATCAGGGACAGGGAGAGTGAACTTC. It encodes CASSLSGTGRVNF.

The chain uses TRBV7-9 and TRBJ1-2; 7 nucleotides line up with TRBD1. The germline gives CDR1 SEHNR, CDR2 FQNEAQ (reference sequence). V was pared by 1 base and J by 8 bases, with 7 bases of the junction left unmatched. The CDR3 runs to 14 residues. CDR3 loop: CASSLESQGGGYTF. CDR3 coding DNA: TGTGCCAGCAGCTTAGAAAGCCAGGGGGGCGGCTACACCTTC.

Here the CDR3 reads CASTDRGHQPQHF. CDR3 nucleotides: TGCGCCAGCACCGACAGGGGTCATCAGCCCCAGCATTTT. The gene calls are TRBV10-2 and TRBJ1-5, with TRBD1 matching 8 bases. J was trimmed by 5 bases and V by 7 bases; bases with no gene match: 4. Germline V CDR1 and CDR2: WSHSY, SAAADI. There are 13 residues in the CDR3.

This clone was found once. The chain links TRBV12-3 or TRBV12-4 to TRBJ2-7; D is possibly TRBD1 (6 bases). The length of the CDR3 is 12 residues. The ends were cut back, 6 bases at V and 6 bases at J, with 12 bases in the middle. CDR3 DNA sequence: TGTGCCAGCAGCTTCAGGGGTTCCGAGCAGTACTTC. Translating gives CASSFRGSEQYF.

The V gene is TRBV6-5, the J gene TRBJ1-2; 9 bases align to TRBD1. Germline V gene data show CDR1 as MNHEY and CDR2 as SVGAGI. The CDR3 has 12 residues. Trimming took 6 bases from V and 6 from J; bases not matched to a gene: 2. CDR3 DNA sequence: TGTGCCAGCAGCCGACAGGGGGATGGCTACACCTTC. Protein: CASSRQGDGYTF.